This TCR beta chain was identified in a study of OX40 agonist ivuxolimab in advanced cancers. CDR1 is MNHEY and CDR2 is SMNVEV in the germline V gene (reference sequence). The CDR3 has 17 residues. The J segment lost 0 bases and the V segment lost 5 bases, leaving 7 bases of the junction unmatched. This clone was seen once. The investigators sampled blood at baseline, at cycle 4 day 1, and at cycle 7 day 1. The data were produced by immunoSEQ multiplex PCR, yet TCRdb's version contains in-frame clones alone and is incomplete. Of about 55,000 clones in the sample, about four fifths were seen once. The source material was CD4+ or CD8+ T cells sorted from blood, sampled in a trial of the OX40 agonist ivuxolimab. This clonotype originated in an adult with an advanced solid tumor such as melanoma, head and neck, liver or kidney cancer. The rearrangement joins TRBV27 to TRBJ1-5; 10 bases match TRBD1. CDR3 region: CASSPLGQGYSNQPQHF. In DNA, the CDR3 is TGTGCCAGCAGTCCCCTGGGACAGGGGTATAGCAATCAGCCCCAGCATTTT.